This TCR beta chain is drawn from a study of blood T cell repertoires in COVID-19 (dated by TCRdb to 2018 to 2021). With regard to the full study: Samples from collaborators originated in the United States, Italy and Spain and spanned both the acute and convalescent phases of COVID-19. The sample metadata nearly always contained a de-identified subject ID, COVID-19 status, age in years and sex. The material from the prospective study consisted of cDNA or gDNA derived from T cells, B-cell-depleted T cells, or PBMCs. Where HLA class I and class II types were available, the types were taken from metadata supplied by the sample provider, not from assay-based typing. The repertoires were released in a freely available public database intended as a resource for research on the immune response to SARS-CoV-2. Samples came from the ongoing ImmuneRACE study (first 160 participants) plus 1,254 subjects from 6 global collaborators. Subjects who had been exposed to COVID-19, were actively infected with it, or had recovered from it provided the deeply sampled blood TCRbeta repertoires that made up the dataset. Findings and caveats that apply to the study as a whole: How much clinical and demographic metadata was included differed by source and by participant, and the metadata was provided uncurated.

TCRbeta CDR3 regions were amplified from genomic DNA using the immunoSEQ Assay, a bias-controlled multiplex PCR. In the authors' own workflow: The number of nucleated cells in each sample was estimated by amplification of reference gene primers within the assay. To quantify the absolute abundance of each unique TCRbeta CDR3 rearrangement, sequence reads were collapsed and filtered. For each sample, productive Simpson clonality was calculated by taking the square root of Simpson's diversity index across productive rearrangements. The source is immuneACCESS, and TCRdb retained only in-frame sequences with V and J called. Part of the clones is not carried over; for the studies checked, unresolved V genes explain less than half of this, and the remainder is unexplained. V, J and clone size reflect that table, while D and trimming were determined from the DNA. In all, the sample holds under 80,000 clones, and approximately 80% of those were seen once. The ten biggest clones cover 40% to 45% of the sample.

CDR1 and CDR2 are read off the germline V gene (reference sequence) as WNHNN and SYGVQD. The junction shows trimming of 6 bases on V and 0 bases on J, plus 8 bases between the germline ends. The CDR3 runs 13 residues from the cysteine to the phenylalanine. Only the CDR3 DNA is retained, 39 bases long and in frame from the first base. In the case of this clone: Its recognized antigen is unknown. No per-base quality is available; no much larger clone lies one base away.

Whole blood was collected in K2EDTA tubes by collaborating institutions according to the institutions' own protocols. Collaborator samples were shipped for TCRbeta analysis as frozen whole blood, isolated PBMCs, or DNA extracted from either sample type. The chain is made from TRBV10-1 and TRBJ1-1, and possibly TRBD1, on 5 matching bases. This sequence was found in a man older than 75 with acute or convalescent COVID-19. Sample: peripheral blood. The CDR3 region reads CASSDRLNTEAFF. Here is the DNA: TGCGCCAGCAGCGACAGACTGAACACTGAAGCTTTCTTT.